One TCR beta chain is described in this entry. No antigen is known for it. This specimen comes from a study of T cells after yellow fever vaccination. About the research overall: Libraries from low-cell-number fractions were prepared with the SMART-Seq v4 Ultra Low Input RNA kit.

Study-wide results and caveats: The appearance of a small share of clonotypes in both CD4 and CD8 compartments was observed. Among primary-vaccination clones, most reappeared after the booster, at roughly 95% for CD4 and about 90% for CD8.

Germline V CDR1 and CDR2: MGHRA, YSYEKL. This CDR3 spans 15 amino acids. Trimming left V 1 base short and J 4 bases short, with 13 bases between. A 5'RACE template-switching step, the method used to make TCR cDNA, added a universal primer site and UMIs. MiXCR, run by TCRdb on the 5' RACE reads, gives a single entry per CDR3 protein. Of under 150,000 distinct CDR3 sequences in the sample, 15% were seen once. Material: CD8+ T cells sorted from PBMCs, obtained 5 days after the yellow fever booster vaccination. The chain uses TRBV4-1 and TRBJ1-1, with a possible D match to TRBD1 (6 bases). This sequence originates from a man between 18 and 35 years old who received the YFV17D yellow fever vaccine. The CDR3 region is CASSQGGRGGTEAFF. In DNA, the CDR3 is TGCGCCAGCAGCCAAGGGGGGCGCGGGGGCACTGAAGCTTTCTTT.